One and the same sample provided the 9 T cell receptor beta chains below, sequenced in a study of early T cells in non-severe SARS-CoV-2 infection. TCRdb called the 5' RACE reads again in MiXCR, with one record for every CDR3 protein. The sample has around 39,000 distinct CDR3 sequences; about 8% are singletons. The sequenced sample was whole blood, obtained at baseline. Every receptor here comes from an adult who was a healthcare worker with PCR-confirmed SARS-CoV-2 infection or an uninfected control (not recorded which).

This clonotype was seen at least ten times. CDR3 DNA sequence: TGTGCCATCAGTGATGGCAAATTGCAGCCCCAGCATTTT. This codes for CAISDGKLQPQHF. The chain recombines TRBV10-3 with TRBJ1-5; D unclear. The V end lost 3 bases, the J end lost 7 bases, and 10 bases lay between the germline ends. Germline loops: CDR1 ENHRY, CDR2 SYGVKD. This CDR3 is built from 13 residues.

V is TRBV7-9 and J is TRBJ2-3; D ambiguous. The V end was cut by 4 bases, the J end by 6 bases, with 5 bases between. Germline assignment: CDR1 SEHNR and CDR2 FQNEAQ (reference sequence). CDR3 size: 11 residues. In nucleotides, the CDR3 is TGTGCCAGCAGCTCTTTCGATACGCAGTATTTT. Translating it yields CASSSFDTQYF.

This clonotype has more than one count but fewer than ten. CDR3: CASSLSGTRYGEQYF. As DNA, the CDR3 is TGTGCCAGCAGTTTATCTGGGACTAGATACGGCGAGCAGTACTTC. The chain recombines TRBV28 with TRBJ2-7, with 8 bases that match TRBD2. This CDR3 region has 15 residues. Germline CDR1 reads MDHEN; CDR2 reads SYDVKM. J lost 6 bases, V lost 1 base, and 8 bases had no gene match.

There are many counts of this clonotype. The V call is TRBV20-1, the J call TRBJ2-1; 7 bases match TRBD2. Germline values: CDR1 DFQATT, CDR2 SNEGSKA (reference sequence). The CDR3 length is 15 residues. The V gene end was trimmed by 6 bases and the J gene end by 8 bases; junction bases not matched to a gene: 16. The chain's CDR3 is CSARYPGRAGDEQFF. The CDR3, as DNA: TGCAGTGCCAGATATCCGGGACGGGCGGGGGATGAGCAGTTCTTC.

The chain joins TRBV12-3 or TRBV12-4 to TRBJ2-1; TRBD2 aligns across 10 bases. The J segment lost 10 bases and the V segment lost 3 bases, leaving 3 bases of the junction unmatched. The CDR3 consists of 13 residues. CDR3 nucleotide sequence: TGTGCCAGCAGTTTCTCTAGCGGGGGCGAGCAGTTCTTC. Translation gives CASSFSSGGEQFF.

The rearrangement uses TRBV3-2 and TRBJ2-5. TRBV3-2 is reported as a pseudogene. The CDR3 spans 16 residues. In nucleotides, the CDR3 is TGTGCCAGCAGCCAAGATGGTTACGGGGACCAAGAGACCCAGTACTTC. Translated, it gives CASSQDGYGDQETQYF.

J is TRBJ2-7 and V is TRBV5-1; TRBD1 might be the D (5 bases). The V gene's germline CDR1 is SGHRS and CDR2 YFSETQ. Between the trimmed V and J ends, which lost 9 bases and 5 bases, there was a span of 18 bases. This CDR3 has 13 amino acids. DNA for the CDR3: TGCGCCACCGGATCAGGGTTTATCCACGAGCAGTACTTC. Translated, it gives CATGSGFIHEQYF.

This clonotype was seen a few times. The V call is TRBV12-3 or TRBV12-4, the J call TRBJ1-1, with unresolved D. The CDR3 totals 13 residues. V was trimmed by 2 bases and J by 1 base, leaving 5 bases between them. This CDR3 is CASSLSSNTEAFF. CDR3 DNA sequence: TGTGCCAGCAGTTTAAGTTCGAACACTGAAGCTTTCTTT.

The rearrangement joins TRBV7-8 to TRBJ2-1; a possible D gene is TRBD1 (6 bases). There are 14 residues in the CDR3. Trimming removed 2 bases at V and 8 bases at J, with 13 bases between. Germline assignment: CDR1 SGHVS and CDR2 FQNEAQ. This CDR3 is CASSLWGLGDEQFF. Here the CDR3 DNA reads TGTGCCAGCAGCTTATGGGGGCTAGGCGATGAGCAGTTCTTC.